One sample yielded the 4 T cell receptor beta chains listed below, sequenced in a study of blood T cell repertoires in COVID-19 (dated by TCRdb to 2019 to 2021). Libraries were built with the immunoSEQ multiplex PCR assay. TCRdb obtained this table from immuneACCESS and retained in-frame rearrangements with V and J assigned. These tables miss some clones; where compared with another copy, unresolved V genes account for less than half of the shortfall, and the remainder is unexplained. This sample comprises 200,000 to 250,000 clones, 65% to 90% of them detected only once. Approximately 4.8% of the sample belongs to the ten largest clones. Sequenced input: PBMCs or T cells enriched from blood (not recorded which). These receptors all stem from a woman between 25 and 40 years old who had been exposed to COVID-19.

This rearrangement joins TRBV5-1 to TRBJ1-1; D is perhaps TRBD1 (5 bases). The CDR3 spans 13 residues. Trimming removed 2 bases from V and 8 bases from J, with 13 bases in between. CDR1 and CDR2 from the germline V gene are SGHRS and YFSETQ. As DNA, the CDR3 is TGCGCCAGCAGCTTACTAGGGAGGGGAGAAGCTTTCTTT. Translating gives CASSLLGRGEAFF. The complete variable domain, with remaining parts taken from reference TRBV5-1 and TRBJ1-1, reads KAGVTQTPRYLIKTRGQQVTLSCSPISGHRSVSWYQQTPGQGLQFLFEYFSETQRNKGNFPGRFSGRQFSNSRSEMNVSTLELGDSALYLCASSLLGRGEAFFGQGTRLTVV.

This clone has just one count. The V and J genes are TRBV5-1 and TRBJ2-3; D possibly corresponds to TRBD1 (6 bases). Germline assignment: CDR1 SGHRS and CDR2 YFSETQ. Trimming pared 0 bases from V and 4 bases from J, leaving 9 bases between. This CDR3 contains 14 residues. The DNA for the CDR3 is TGCGCCAGCAGCTTGGACAGGGCGTCAGATACGCAGTATTTT. It translates to CASSLDRASDTQYF.

This clone was seen once. The chain recombines TRBV3-1 (or the pseudogene TRBV3-2) with TRBJ1-2, with 9 positions matching TRBD1. The CDR3 totals 18 residues. The ends lost 0 bases at V and 2 bases at J; junction bases unmatched: 10. The germline V gene has CDR1 LGHDT and CDR2 YNNKEL (reference sequence). The CDR3 nucleotides are TGTGCCAGCAGCCAAGACGACGGGACAGGGTTTGTCAACTATGGCTACACCTTC. Protein sequence: CASSQDDGTGFVNYGYTF.

The chain has TRBV5-1 and TRBJ1-2; the match to TRBD1 covers 10 bases. The V segment lost 4 bases and the J segment 6 bases; nucleotides outside the gene matches: 6. CDR3 length: 14 amino acids. Germline CDR1 is SGHRS and CDR2 is YFSETQ. DNA of the CDR3: TGCGCCAGCAGCCAGACAGGGGGCATTGATGGCTACACCTTC. Amino acid sequence: CASSQTGGIDGYTF.